The next 11 T cell receptor beta chains were all read from a single sample in a study of OX40 agonist ivuxolimab in advanced cancers. Method: immunoSEQ multiplex PCR; TCRdb's copy keeps in-frame clones and lacks some. Among around 76,000 clones, 70% to 90% were seen once, and the ten largest hold almost 6%. Here the sequenced sample was CD4+ or CD8+ T cells sorted from blood, taken in a trial of the OX40 agonist ivuxolimab. All receptors come from an adult with an advanced solid tumor such as melanoma, head and neck, liver or kidney cancer.

This rearrangement joins TRBV6-1 to TRBJ2-3; possibly TRBD2 for D (6 bases). Trimming pared 10 bases from V and 2 bases from J, leaving 19 bases between. CDR3 size: 15 residues. Per the germline V gene, CDR1 is MNHNS and CDR2 is SASEGT. For the CDR3, the DNA is TGTGCCATCCTCCTCGGGACTTTCCTCACAGATACGCAGTATTTT. Its translation: CAILLGTFLTDTQYF.

The rearrangement uses TRBV27 and TRBJ2-3; the D is unclear. Germline CDR1 reads MNHEY; CDR2 reads SMNVEV (reference sequence). Trimming pared 3 bases from V and 0 bases from J, leaving 7 bases between. This CDR3 is built from 14 residues. CDR3 amino acids: CASSFQYSTDTQYF. CDR3 nucleotide sequence: TGTGCCAGCAGTTTTCAGTATAGCACAGATACGCAGTATTTT.

The V gene is TRBV7-2, the J gene TRBJ2-5, with D perhaps matching TRBD1 (6 bases). Germline V gene sequence: CDR1 SGHTA, CDR2 FQGNSA. Trimming shortened V by 6 bases and J by 2 bases, and 16 bases separated the two germline ends. This CDR3 has 15 amino acids. The CDR3 DNA follows: TGTGCCAGCAGGAAACAACAGGGACGACAAGAGACCCAGTACTTC. Protein product: CASRKQQGRQETQYF.

The chain has TRBV28 and TRBJ2-6; D remains ambiguous. V lost 2 bases, J lost 2 bases, and 10 bases lay in between. The CDR3 sequence is 16 residues long. Germline V lookup: CDR1 MDHEN, CDR2 SYDVKM. CDR3 loop: CASSLGRSAGANVLTF. The CDR3 region has the DNA TGTGCCAGCAGTTTAGGACGTTCAGCTGGGGCCAACGTCCTGACTTTC.

This chain uses TRBV28 with TRBJ1-2; D gene unclear. Germline assignment: CDR1 MDHEN and CDR2 SYDVKM. The CDR3 covers 14 residues. Trimming cost V 6 bases and J 0 bases, with 11 bases left between them. The CDR3 DNA follows: TGTGCCAGCAGGGGCGTATTCGCTAACTATGGCTACACCTTC. Translation: CASRGVFANYGYTF.

The V call is TRBV7-6, the J call TRBJ2-2; TRBD2 aligns across 11 bases. Germline-derived CDR1 and CDR2 are SGHVS and FNYEAQ. CDR3 length: 17 residues. Germline trimming cut 1 base from V and 6 bases from J; bases unmatched to any gene: 7. CDR3 protein: CASSLELAGGRAGELFF. In DNA form, the CDR3 reads TGTGCCAGCAGCTTAGAGCTAGCGGGGGGCCGAGCCGGGGAGCTGTTTTTT.

This chain uses TRBV7-3 with TRBJ2-1; 11 bases line up with TRBD2. Germline-derived CDR1 and CDR2 are SGHTA and FQGTGA. The ends lost 5 bases at V and 8 bases at J; junction bases unmatched: 14. This CDR3 is 17 amino acids long. The CDR3 coding sequence is TGTGCCAGCAGCCAAACTAAGACTAGCGGGATGCTCCATGAGCAGTTCTTC. Protein product: CASSQTKTSGMLHEQFF.

The chain has TRBV5-4 and TRBJ1-1; D is uncertain. Germline loops: CDR1 SGHNT, CDR2 YYREEE (reference sequence). Trimming left V 2 bases short and J 0 bases short, with 8 bases between. This CDR3 comprises 14 residues. CDR3 sequence: CASSFGFLNTEAFF. The CDR3 DNA is TGTGCCAGCAGCTTTGGTTTTCTGAACACTGAAGCTTTCTTT.

The chain links TRBV28 to TRBJ2-2; a weak D match, TRBD2 (6 bases). The germline V and J ends were trimmed by 3 bases and 6 bases, with 14 bases remaining between them. The CDR3 spans 15 residues. Germline V gene lookup returns CDR1 MDHEN and CDR2 SYDVKM. CDR3 residues: CASSLLREWSGELFF. DNA of the CDR3: TGTGCCAGCAGTTTGTTGCGGGAATGGTCCGGGGAGCTGTTTTTT.

The chain joins TRBV27 to TRBJ1-5, with D perhaps TRBD1 (6 bases). The germline V gene has CDR1 MNHEY and CDR2 SMNVEV (reference sequence). The ends were cut back, 4 bases at V and 0 bases at J, with 13 bases in the middle. This CDR3 has 16 residues. The CDR3 protein is CASSSRQVYSNQPQHF. The CDR3 nucleotides are TGTGCCAGCAGTTCCCGACAGGTTTATAGCAATCAGCCCCAGCATTTT.

The chain joins TRBV5-1 to TRBJ1-1; D uncertain. In germline, CDR1 is SGHRS, CDR2 YFSETQ. This CDR3 comprises 14 residues. V was cut by 4 bases and J by 1 base, with 11 bases left in between. The CDR3 bases are TGCGCCAGCAGCCAAAAAGGTGGGAACACTGAAGCTTTCTTT. It encodes CASSQKGGNTEAFF.